A selection of T cell receptor beta chains follows, all from one sample in a study of T-cell reconstitution after alpha-beta-depleted transplantation in children. TCRdb independently ran MiXCR on the PCR reads; one entry per CDR3 protein. The repertoire holds some 200,000 distinct CDR3 sequences, with 8% to 9.5% as singletons. Source: PBMCs from the stem cell graft donor, taken from the stem cell graft. These receptors were collected from a human donor who donated a stem cell graft to a child with acute lymphoblastic leukemia. Each CDR3 is given with its conserved first and last residue. D genes are given only for firm matches.

d_call v_call cdr3_aa
NA TRBV5-1 CASSPPLAGANVLTF
NA TRBV29-1 CSAKGGVYGYTF
NA TRBV30 CAWGDLRLHF
TRBD2 TRBV3-1 CASSQALAADTQYF
NA TRBV11-2 CASSLEGLGSGANVLTF
NA TRBV5-1 CASSQDGGANTGELFF
TRBD1 TRBV18 CASSPPSQGAYEKLFF
NA TRBV5-1 CASSLFFGGDGYTF
NA TRBV18 CASSPQDGWNTEAFF
TRBD1 TRBV27 CASNERVAGGGPLHGYTF
NA TRBV2 CASSTSGTQVGEQFF
NA TRBV6-6 CASSGGAGNSPLHF
NA TRBV21-1 CASSPRDKKKVGEQYF
TRBD2 TRBV6-1 CASSFGLAGGTDTQYF
NA TRBV6-5 CASIDSWGLNEQFF
TRBD1 TRBV5-1 CASSFRTGSYEQYF
NA TRBV11-2 CASSSSSYQETQYF
TRBD1 TRBV10-2 CASARDRASYEQYF
TRBD1 TRBV4-1 CASSQVLVGGGYGYTF
NA TRBV4-2 CASSQVGLQAHNEQFF
NA TRBV4-3 CASSRQKNTEAFF
NA TRBV4-2 CASNLGGGDNEQFF
TRBD2 TRBV20-1 CSAQPAGGAKETQYF
TRBD2 TRBV5-1 CASSSYVSGGAHEQYF
TRBD2 TRBV5-1 CASSLGLADEQFF
NA TRBV7-9 CASSLTSIIQGDEQYF
NA TRBV12-3/TRBV12-4 CASTMLGLDTEAFF
TRBD2 TRBV10-3 CAIQASGGPETQYF
NA TRBV7-2 CASSPRSFNQPQHF
NA TRBV20-1 CSASGGQSNQPQHF
TRBD2 TRBV11-3 CASSEGTSGGETQYF
TRBD2 TRBV7-8 CASSPPGRGWNIQYF
TRBD1 TRBV12-3/TRBV12-4 CASSWDRGLEQYF
NA TRBV12-3/TRBV12-4 CASSQVGDIQYF
TRBD1 TRBV6-1 CAGGRLGQGSLGELFF
TRBD2 TRBV5-1 CASSFGTNEQYF
TRBD1 TRBV6-1 CASTTPDRGRANYGYTF
TRBD2 TRBV30 CAWDQRGGTDTQYF
NA TRBV10-2 CAEWVLNYGYTF
TRBD2 TRBV11-2 CASSPETSGGIQGYTQYF
TRBD1 TRBV12-3/TRBV12-4 CASSSGRGPSNYGYTF
NA TRBV14 CASSQERGGAQYF
TRBD2 TRBV6-5 CASSYGSVAGVTDTQYF
TRBD1 TRBV6-1 CASSAAQGVAFF
TRBD1 TRBV2 CASSEGTGGSSPLHF
TRBD1 TRBV25-1 CASSLPGGTGNTIYF
NA TRBV20-1 CSARRGLTDTQYF
TRBD1 TRBV15 CATSRGGDSGYTF
NA TRBV20-1 CSAMGLYQETQYF
NA TRBV20-1 CSWAADGTNQPQHF
NA TRBV20-1 CSAAGGNTEAFF
NA TRBV11-2 CASSRGFYEQYF
NA TRBV6-5 CASSYVGEGEAFF
TRBD1 TRBV11-2 CASRRDRGSLGDNSPLHF
NA TRBV25-1 CASSELGAAYEQYF
TRBD1 TRBV4-2 CASSQDTGQGDTEAFF
NA TRBV4-2 CASSPDSVSGNTIYF